This T cell receptor (beta chain) was sequenced for a study of regulatory T cells in long-lasting Graves disease. Regarding the study as a whole: Persistent patients shared more public clonotypes (approximately 2,700) than newly diagnosed patients (approximately 960). Sample size was small, which may have lowered accuracy. Persistent disease exhibited a predilection for TRBV28, TRBJ1-2 and TRBJ2-5.

Time point reported: persistent/refractory GD, antithyroid drugs over 5 years with positive TRAb. RNA isolated from PBMCs was used to make the TCR library. Doctors identified Graves' disease using the American Thyroid Association guidelines. After removal of 4 bases from V and 0 bases from J, the junction contained 8 bases not matched to a gene. Looked up from germline, CDR1 is MNHNS and CDR2 is SASEGT. This CDR3 region has 18 residues. A word on this clonotype: Antigen unknown.

Construction of the TCR beta libraries employed iRepertoire HTBI primers in conjunction with Arm-PCR of CDR3 regions. From the multiplex PCR reads, TCRdb called clonotypes with MiXCR, one entry per CDR3 protein. The sample records around 450,000 distinct CDR3 sequences, roughly 21% being singletons. The source is a female donor with Graves disease. The genes are TRBV6-1 and TRBJ1-6, with 8 bases lining up with TRBD1. The input for sequencing was peripheral blood mononuclear cells (PBMCs), taken when the disease was refractory, from a patient treated with antithyroid drugs. CDR3 sequence: CASSGIYRGSSYNSPLHF. The CDR3 DNA reads TGTGCCAGCAGTGGAATTTACAGGGGGAGCTCCTATAATTCACCCCTCCACTTT.